This T cell receptor beta chain was identified in a study of identifying expanded T cells in peripheral blood (dated by TCRdb to about 2019). About the investigation overall: Four technical replicates, made by sequencing separate aliquots from the same pool of genomic DNA, were compared pairwise. The paper's findings and limits, for the study overall: Between technical replicates the binomial model flagged 1 to 1.5 differentially abundant clones, whereas over about two weeks the binomial model flagged about 15 and over approximately four weeks approximately 20. The authors expected that biological variance in healthy repertoires might rise further over much longer intervals, such as months to years. For all healthy donors, the variance in clone template counts between approximately 2-week samples rose significantly as total template count increased. Across all healthy-donor time intervals, the beta-binomial model significantly lowered both the number of clones called differentially abundant and the false-positive rate.

CDR1 and CDR2 were assigned from the germline V gene as SGHTA and FQGNSA. The germline V and J ends show losses of 2 bases and 0 bases respectively, and no gene match explains 10 bases of the junction. The cysteine opens and the phenylalanine closes a CDR3 of 18 amino acids. The only DNA kept is the CDR3, 54 bases in frame from the first base. No immune events such as infections were documented for the healthy donors during the collection period. Healthy-donor blood repertoires served as a training cohort to calibrate time-dependent variance in a beta-binomial model of T-cell clone differential abundance. The training cohort was composed of 10 or so healthy donors, 3 female and 7 male. An age range of about 29 to 65 years, with an average of 43 years, was recorded for the donors. Whole blood was collected from each healthy donor at three time points spaced approximately 2 weeks apart and obtained from a commercial supplier. For immunosequencing, genomic DNA was extracted from whole blood that had not been sorted.

TCRbeta CDR3 regions were profiled by bias-controlled multiplex PCR amplification of genomic DNA with the immunoSEQ Assay. The published analysis was carried out like this. To quantify the absolute abundance of each unique TCRbeta CDR3 region, the sequences were collapsed and filtered. Differential abundance was assessed using a binomial (Fisher-equivalent) model and a beta-binomial model in which time-dependent variance fitted from healthy donors was added. Clones with fewer than 5 combined templates were excluded, and clones with Benjamini-Hochberg FDR below 0.01 were called differentially abundant. In the beta-binomial model, variance was expressed as a function of the total template count across the two samples, in the form v = (b*log(k)+a)^2. TCRdb carries this immuneACCESS record with in-frame sequences only. Its versions omit some clonotypes, under half of them owing to an unresolved V gene in the studies checked, with the rest unexplained. D and trimming were read from the DNA, whereas the V and J calls and clone size are those reported in that table. This sample gives 75,000 to 90,000 clones in total; 70% to 90% of them show up just once. The top ten clones comprise around 7% of the sample.

This clone was observed once. Its antigen is unknown. It has no much larger one-base neighbor in the sample; base qualities were not kept. This clonotype was sampled from a person aged 18-69 years in good health. The rearranged chain carries TRBV7-2 and TRBJ2-3, with 8 bases aligning to TRBD2. Sequences were obtained from blood. The DNA sequence follows: TGTGCCAGCAGCTTACCCCCTGGCGGCGGGAGGAGCACAGATACGCAGTATTTT. It is translated as CASSLPPGGGRSTDTQYF.